Here is one T cell receptor (beta chain) with its context. The sample is drawn from a study of blood T cell repertoires in COVID-19. The method was immunoSEQ multiplex PCR; TCRdb's version includes in-frame clones alone and lacks a portion of them. The sample consists of about 200,000 clones, approximately 91% of them appearing once. Germline V lookup: CDR1 GTSNPN, CDR2 SVGIG (reference sequence). V was pared by 8 bases and J by 3 bases, with 21 bases between. The CDR3 loop spans 15 amino acids. What was sequenced was peripheral blood. The chain couples TRBV30 to TRBJ2-3; tentatively, D is TRBD2 (6 bases). The source is a man between 18 and 29 years old with active or convalescent COVID-19. CDR3 in amino acids: CASQPGDPGTDTQYF. In DNA form, the CDR3 reads TGTGCCAGTCAACCGGGAGACCCCGGGACAGATACGCAGTATTTT.